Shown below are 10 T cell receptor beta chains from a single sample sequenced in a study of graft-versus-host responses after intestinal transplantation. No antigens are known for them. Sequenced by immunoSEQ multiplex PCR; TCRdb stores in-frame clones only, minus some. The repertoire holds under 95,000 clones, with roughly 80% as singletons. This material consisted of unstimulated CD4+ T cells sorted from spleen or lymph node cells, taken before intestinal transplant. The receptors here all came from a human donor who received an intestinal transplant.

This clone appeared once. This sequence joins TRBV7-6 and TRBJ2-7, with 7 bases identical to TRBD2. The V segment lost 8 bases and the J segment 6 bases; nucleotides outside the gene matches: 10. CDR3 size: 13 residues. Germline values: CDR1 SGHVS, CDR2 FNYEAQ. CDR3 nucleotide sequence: TGTGCCAGCTGTGGACTAGGCTCTCTCGAGCAGTACTTC. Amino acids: CASCGLGSLEQYF.

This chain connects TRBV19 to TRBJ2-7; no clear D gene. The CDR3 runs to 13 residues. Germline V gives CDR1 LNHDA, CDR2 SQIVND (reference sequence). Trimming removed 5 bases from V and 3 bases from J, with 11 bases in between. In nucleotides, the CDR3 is TGTGCCAGTAGTCCCGAGCCTTTCTACGAGCAGTACTTC. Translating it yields CASSPEPFYEQYF.

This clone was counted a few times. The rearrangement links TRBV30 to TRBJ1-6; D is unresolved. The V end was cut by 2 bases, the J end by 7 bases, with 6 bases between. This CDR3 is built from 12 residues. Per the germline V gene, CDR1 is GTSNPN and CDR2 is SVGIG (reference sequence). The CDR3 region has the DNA TGTGCCTGGAGTCCGGGGAATTCACCCCTCCACTTT. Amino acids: CAWSPGNSPLHF.

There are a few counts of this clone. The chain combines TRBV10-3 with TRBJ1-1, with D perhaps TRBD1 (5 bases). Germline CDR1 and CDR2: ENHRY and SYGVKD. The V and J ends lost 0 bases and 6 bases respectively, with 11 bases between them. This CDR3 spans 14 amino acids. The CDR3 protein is CAISESRTIAEAFF. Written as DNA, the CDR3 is TGTGCCATCAGTGAGTCGCGGACAATCGCTGAAGCTTTCTTT.

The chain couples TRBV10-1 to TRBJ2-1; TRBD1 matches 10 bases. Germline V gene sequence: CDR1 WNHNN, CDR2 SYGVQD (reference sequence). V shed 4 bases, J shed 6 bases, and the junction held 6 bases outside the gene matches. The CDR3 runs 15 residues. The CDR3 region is CASSAGTGDRNEQFF. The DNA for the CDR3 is TGCGCCAGCAGTGCCGGGACAGGGGATCGCAATGAGCAGTTCTTC.

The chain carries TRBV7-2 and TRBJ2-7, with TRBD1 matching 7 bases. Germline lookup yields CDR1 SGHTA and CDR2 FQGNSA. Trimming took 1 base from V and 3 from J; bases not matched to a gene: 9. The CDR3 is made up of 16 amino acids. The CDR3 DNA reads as TGTGCCAGCAGCTTAGTTGCGACAGGGACCTTCTACGAGCAGTACTTC. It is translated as CASSLVATGTFYEQYF.

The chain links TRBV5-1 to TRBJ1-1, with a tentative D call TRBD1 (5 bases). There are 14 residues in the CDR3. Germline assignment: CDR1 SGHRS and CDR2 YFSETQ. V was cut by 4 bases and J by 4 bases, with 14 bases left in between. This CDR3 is CASSARERGTEAFF. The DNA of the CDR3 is TGCGCCAGCAGCGCCAGGGAAAGGGGCACTGAAGCTTTCTTT. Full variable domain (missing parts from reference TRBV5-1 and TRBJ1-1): KAGVTQTPRYLIKTRGQQVTLSCSPISGHRSVSWYQQTPGQGLQFLFEYFSETQRNKGNFPGRFSGRQFSNSRSEMNVSTLELGDSALYLCASSARERGTEAFFGQGTRLTVV.

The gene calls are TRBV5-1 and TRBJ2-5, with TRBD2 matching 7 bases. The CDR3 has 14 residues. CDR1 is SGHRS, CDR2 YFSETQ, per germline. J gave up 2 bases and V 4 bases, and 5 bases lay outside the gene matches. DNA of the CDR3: TGCGCCAGCAGCCCAAGCGGGGCACAAGAGACCCAGTACTTC. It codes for CASSPSGAQETQYF.

The CDR3 bases are TGCGCCAGCAGCCAAGTCCCCCCTCTGCTAGCGGGAGGGCGCTACGAGCAGTACTTC. Amino acids: CASSQVPPLLAGGRYEQYF. The V gene is TRBV4-1, the J gene TRBJ2-7; TRBD2 matches at 12 bases. The V gene's germline CDR1 is MGHRA and CDR2 YSYEKL. The V and J ends lost 1 base and 3 bases, in that order; junction bases with no gene match: 13. The CDR3 extends over 19 amino acids.

The CDR3 bases are TGTGCCAGCAAGGTCACCGGCGGGAACACCGGGGAGCTGTTTTTT. This sequence encodes CASKVTGGNTGELFF. The V gene is TRBV6-1, the J gene TRBJ2-2; no definite D call. The germline V gene has CDR1 MNHNS and CDR2 SASEGT. V lost 7 bases and J lost 1, with 13 bases in between. This CDR3 contains 15 residues.